Each of the 5 T cell receptor beta chains below was sequenced from the same sample in a study of blood T cell repertoires in COVID-19. Data came from immunoSEQ multiplex PCR; TCRdb stores just in-frame clones and leaves some out. The data hold around 64,000 clones, with 65% to 85% observed a single time. Material for sequencing was PBMCs or T cells enriched from blood (not recorded which). The receptors come from a woman in her sixties who had been exposed to COVID-19.

This clone was seen a handful of times. The chain joins TRBV3-1 (or the pseudogene TRBV3-2) to TRBJ2-2, with D perhaps matching TRBD2 (5 bases). V lost 5 bases to trimming and J lost 2 bases, with 9 bases between them. The germline gives CDR1 LGHDT, CDR2 YNNKEL (reference sequence). This CDR3 spans 14 amino acids. The CDR3 spells CASSSRTNTGELFF. For the CDR3, the DNA is TGTGCCAGCAGCTCGCGGACTAACACCGGGGAGCTGTTTTTT.

This sequence joins TRBV18 and TRBJ1-1; D perhaps matches TRBD1 (5 bases). Trimming took 4 bases from V and 3 from J, leaving 9 bases between them. The germline CDR1 and CDR2 sequences are KGHSH and LQKENI. This CDR3 has 13 residues. This chain's CDR3 is CASSQLGDTEAFF. DNA for the CDR3: TGTGCCAGCTCACAGCTAGGGGACACTGAAGCTTTCTTT.

The chain joins TRBV7-2 to TRBJ2-2; TRBD2 matches 7 bases. The CDR3 extends over 16 amino acids. V lost 0 bases to trimming and J lost 5 bases; unmatched junction nucleotides: 6. Per germline, CDR1 SGHTA and CDR2 FQGNSA. The chain's CDR3 is CASSLAPAGLTGELFF. CDR3 sequence (DNA): TGTGCCAGCAGCTTAGCTCCAGCGGGGTTGACCGGGGAGCTGTTTTTT.

J is TRBJ2-7 and V is TRBV27; possible D gene TRBD2, 5 bases. V shed 3 bases and J shed 6 bases, with 21 bases lying between them. Germline assignment: CDR1 MNHEY and CDR2 SMNVEV (reference sequence). The CDR3 is 16 residues long. The DNA for the CDR3 is TGTGCCAGCAGTTTGAGGGTAAACCGTTGGGATTTCGAGCAGTACTTC. Protein: CASSLRVNRWDFEQYF.

The chain couples TRBV6-5 to TRBJ1-3; 7 nucleotides match TRBD1. CDR1 and CDR2 from the germline V gene are MNHEY and SVGAGI. The CDR3 length is 13 residues. The V and J ends lost 6 bases and 4 bases, in that order; junction bases with no gene match: 3. The DNA for the CDR3 is TGTGCCAGCAGACAGGGGCTCGGAAACACCATATATTTT. The encoded protein is CASRQGLGNTIYF.